This T cell receptor (beta chain) is drawn from a study of molecular identifiers for immune sequencing clone quantification. TCRdb processed the PCR reads anew with MiXCR; each CDR3 protein has one entry. The sample shows about 640,000 distinct CDR3 sequences, about 20% of them seen only once. With 7 bases clipped from V and 5 bases from J, the junction kept 7 bases outside the gene matches. CDR1 is SQVTM, CDR2 ANQGSEA, per germline. This CDR3 region has 15 residues. This chain uses TRBV29-1 with TRBJ2-1; 14 bases align to TRBD2. The TCR comes from a human donor in good health. Some libraries in this study had Jurkat cell RNA spiked in. Sequencing was carried out using naive CD8+ T cells from blood, with Jurkat cell RNA spiked in. Stated subset: FACS-sorted CD8+CD4-CCR7+CD45RA+ naive T cells. In DNA, the CDR3 is TGCAGCGCCAGACTAGCGGGAGGGCCGGACAATGAGCAGTTCTTC. This sequence encodes CSARLAGGPDNEQFF.